These T cell receptor beta chains were read from a single sample in a study of shared clonotypes between healthy human individuals. Repertoires were generated with immunoSEQ multiplex PCR, while TCRdb's copy carries only in-frame clones and drops some. The sample has some 2,100,000 clones, 85% to 95% seen once. Sequenced: naive CD8+ T cells from PBMCs. All receptors derive from a man aged 18-30 years in good health. Some clones in this sample may be carry-over from other donors' samples. Both conserved end residues are part of each CDR3. The D gene is left open where the match is weak. Size tells how often a clone was seen (once, few, many) or the class of an expanded clone, and some rows leave it out.

v_gene	d_gene	j_gene	abundance	CDR3nt	CDR3aa
TRBV6-6	NA	TRBJ2-3	NA	TGTGCCAGCAGTTACTCGGGGGGAGATACGCAGTATTTT	CASSYSGGDTQYF
TRBV5-4	NA	TRBJ1-2	NA	TGTGCCAGCAGCTCATCAGTTAACTATGGCTACACCTTC	CASSSSVNYGYTF
TRBV5-8	NA	TRBJ2-1	NA	TGTGCCAGCAGCGAATACAATGAGCAGTTCTTC	CASSEYNEQFF
TRBV5-6	NA	TRBJ2-5	NA	TGTGCCAGCAGCTTGAGGCGGGCAGGGATTAGTCAAGAGACCCAGTACTTC	CASSLRRAGISQETQYF
TRBV6-1	NA	TRBJ1-2	NA	TGTGCCAGCAGGCAGGGGTTTGGGAATAGTGGCTACACCTTC	CASRQGFGNSGYTF
TRBV27	NA	TRBJ2-3	NA	TGTGCCAGCGCGGACCGAGGACACCTCACAGATACGCAGTATTTT	CASADRGHLTDTQYF
TRBV5-6	TRBD1	TRBJ1-1	NA	TGTGCCAGCAGCTTGACCCCCAGGACAGGGGCTACTGCTGAAGCTTTCTTT	CASSLTPRTGATAEAFF
TRBV19	NA	TRBJ2-2	NA	TGTGCCAGTATCTTAGGTGGGACCGGGGAGCTGTTTTTT	CASILGGTGELFF
TRBV7-2	NA	TRBJ2-7	once	TGTGCCAGCTCCTTCGCGGGACGGGCCTATACCTACGAGCAGTACTTC	CASSFAGRAYTYEQYF
TRBV19	NA	TRBJ2-1	NA	TGTGCCAGTAGTAGGCGTGATGAGCAGTTCTTC	CASSRRDEQFF
TRBV7-9	TRBD1	TRBJ1-2	NA	TGTGCCAGCAGCCCCCGGCCATTTCCCGGGACAGGGGCCTATGGCTACACCTTC	CASSPRPFPGTGAYGYTF
TRBV7-9	NA	TRBJ1-2	NA	TGTGCCAGCAGCTTACCGGGACAATTCGGCTACACCTTC	CASSLPGQFGYTF
TRBV11-2	NA	TRBJ1-2	NA	TGTGCCAGCAGCTTATGGGGGACCTATGGCTACACCTTC	CASSLWGTYGYTF
TRBV25-1	NA	TRBJ1-1	NA	TGTGCCAGCGGCCGTGGCCGAAAGGAAAGCACTGAAGCTTTCTTT	CASGRGRKESTEAFF
TRBV7-8	TRBD1	TRBJ2-7	NA	TGTGCCAGCAGCTTAGGGACAGGGAGTCCCTACGAGCAGTACTTC	CASSLGTGSPYEQYF
TRBV6-5	NA	TRBJ2-7	NA	TGTGCCAGCAGTTACTCTGTCTACTACGAGCAGTACTTC	CASSYSVYYEQYF
TRBV7-9	TRBD1	TRBJ2-5	NA	TGTGCCAGCAGCCCGGGACAGGGGTTAGAGACCCAGTACTTC	CASSPGQGLETQYF
TRBV2	NA	TRBJ2-7	NA	TGTGCCAGCAGTTATGCCAGGGCCTACGAGCAGTACTTC	CASSYARAYEQYF
TRBV27	TRBD2	TRBJ2-1	NA	TGTGCCAGCACCCCAAGCGGGAGGGCCCTCGATGAGCAGTTCTTC	CASTPSGRALDEQFF
TRBV6-5	NA	TRBJ2-7	NA	TGTGCCAGCAGTTACTCGAAAGGCTACGAGCAGTACTTC	CASSYSKGYEQYF
TRBV6-5	TRBD2	TRBJ2-1	NA	TGTGCCAGCAGACCCACCTGGGGGGGCTACAATGAGCAGTTCTTC	CASRPTWGGYNEQFF
TRBV25-1	TRBD1	TRBJ2-1	NA	TGTGCCAGCAGCCCGGACAGGGGGTTTGTCGATGAGCAGTTCTTC	CASSPDRGFVDEQFF
TRBV11-1	NA	TRBJ2-7	NA	TGTGCCAGCAGCTTAGTACGGCTGGGTGGGGAGCAGTACTTC	CASSLVRLGGEQYF
TRBV6-1	TRBD2	TRBJ2-7	NA	TGTGCCAGCAGTGAAAGGGGACGCCCGGGGGGTTTTAGAGGGGAGCAGTACTTC	CASSERGRPGGFRGEQYF
TRBV27	NA	TRBJ2-6	once	TGTGCCAGCAGTAGCTCTGGGGCCAACGTCCTGACTTTC	CASSSSGANVLTF
TRBV27	NA	TRBJ1-1	NA	TGTGCCAGCAGTTTATACCCAGGGGACAACACTGAAGCTTTCTTT	CASSLYPGDNTEAFF
TRBV2	TRBD1	TRBJ2-7	once	TGTGCCAGCAGGGACAGGCCCTACTCCTACGAGCAGTACTTC	CASRDRPYSYEQYF
TRBV19	NA	TRBJ2-7	NA	TGTGCCAGTAGTCCCGCTCCGTTTATTAATCAAGGGTTCTCCTACGAGCAGTACTTC	CASSPAPFINQGFSYEQYF
TRBV29-1	NA	TRBJ2-7	NA	TGCAGCGTCGTGGGGACCGGGACGGTCTCCTACGAGCAGTACTTC	CSVVGTGTVSYEQYF
TRBV5-8	NA	TRBJ1-4	NA	TGTGCCAGCAGCTTGTTTCGTCGGGACCCGGAAAAACTGTTTTTT	CASSLFRRDPEKLFF
TRBV5-4	TRBD2	TRBJ2-2	NA	TGTGCCAGCAACCTCAGACTAGCGGGAGTAACCGGGGAGCTGTTTTTT	CASNLRLAGVTGELFF
TRBV19	NA	TRBJ2-1	NA	TGTGCCAGTAGTATCCGAGGGCCCGATGAGCAGTTCTTC	CASSIRGPDEQFF
TRBV10-3	TRBD1	TRBJ2-7	NA	TGTGCCATCACCAATTCAGGGGGCGCAACTAGCAAGGCGGGCGAGCAGTACTTC	CAITNSGGATSKAGEQYF
TRBV6-4	TRBD2	TRBJ2-1	NA	TGTGCCAGCCGACTAGCCGCTTACAATGAGCAGTTCTTC	CASRLAAYNEQFF
TRBV9	NA	TRBJ2-3	NA	TGTGCCAGCAGCGTAGTCGGCAGATTCACAGATACGCAGTATTTT	CASSVVGRFTDTQYF
TRBV5-1	TRBD2	TRBJ2-3	NA	TGCGCCAGCAGCTCAGCGGGAGGGCCGAACACAGATACGCAGTATTTT	CASSSAGGPNTDTQYF
TRBV7-9	NA	TRBJ2-1	once	TGTGCCAGCAGCTTAGGAGTATTCAATGAGCAGTTCTTC	CASSLGVFNEQFF
TRBV7-9	NA	TRBJ2-7	NA	TGTGCCAGCAGCTTAGTCACAGCCTACGAGCAGTACTTC	CASSLVTAYEQYF
TRBV11-3	TRBD1	TRBJ1-4	NA	TGTGCCAGCAGATACTACTCGGGACAGCAGGAAAAACTGTTTTTT	CASRYYSGQQEKLFF
TRBV28	TRBD2	TRBJ2-7	NA	TGTGCCAGCACCCGAGCGGGGTACGAGCAGTACTTC	CASTRAGYEQYF
TRBV9	NA	TRBJ2-7	once	TGTGCCAGCAGCTCTCGCGAGTCGGGAACCCACGAGCAGTACTTC	CASSSRESGTHEQYF
TRBV9	TRBD1	TRBJ2-1	NA	TGTGCCAGCAGCGCCCGACAGGGGCCCAATGAGCAGTTCTTC	CASSARQGPNEQFF
TRBV9	NA	TRBJ2-5	once	TGTGCCAGCAGCTCCGGGGGCGTTGAGACCCAGTACTTC	CASSSGGVETQYF
TRBV2	TRBD2	TRBJ2-6	NA	TGTGCCAGCATCGGCGGGGGTAGGGTCCTGACTTTC	CASIGGGRVLTF
TRBV5-4	TRBD1	TRBJ1-1	NA	TGTGCCAGCAGCTACGGGACAGGGGGCTATGCTTTCTTT	CASSYGTGGYAFF
TRBV4-1	NA	TRBJ2-2	NA	TGCGCCAGCAGCCACCCCCCAGGGGGGGACACCGGGGAGCTGTTTTTT	CASSHPPGGDTGELFF
TRBV11-2	NA	TRBJ2-1	NA	TGTGCCAGCAGCCCCTTTCGAGGCTACAATGAGCAGTTCTTC	CASSPFRGYNEQFF
TRBV5-4	NA	TRBJ2-5	NA	TGTGCCAGCAGCTTGGACAGAGAGTACCAAGAGACCCAGTACTTC	CASSLDREYQETQYF
TRBV4-1	NA	TRBJ1-3	NA	TGCGCCAGCAGCCAAGATTGGACATCGCGCTCTGGAAACACCATATATTTT	CASSQDWTSRSGNTIYF
TRBV5-4	NA	TRBJ2-1	once	TGTGCCAGCAGCCTAGGATCGGGTCCCTACAATGAGCAGTTCTTC	CASSLGSGPYNEQFF
TRBV9	NA	TRBJ2-7	NA	TGTGCCAGCAGCCCCCGGGGTGGGGCGGGTTACGAGCAGTACTTC	CASSPRGGAGYEQYF
TRBV30	NA	TRBJ2-7	NA	TGTGCCTGGAAAGGGACTGGTCTCGAGCAGTACTTC	CAWKGTGLEQYF
TRBV13	NA	TRBJ2-5	NA	TGTGCCAGCAGCCAACGGGACTTGGAGACCCAGTACTTC	CASSQRDLETQYF
TRBV27	TRBD1	TRBJ2-7	NA	TGTGCCAGCAGTTTGTTACAGGGGCCGGGGGAGCAGTACTTC	CASSLLQGPGEQYF
TRBV7-9	NA	TRBJ2-7	NA	TGTGCCAGCAGCCAGTGGGGGGCGCGGGATCGCTCCTACGAGCAGTACTTC	CASSQWGARDRSYEQYF
TRBV5-1	NA	TRBJ1-2	NA	TGCGCCAGCAGCGGGGACATGGATGGCTACACCTTC	CASSGDMDGYTF
TRBV6-6	NA	TRBJ2-7	NA	TGTGCCAGCAACACAGGGCCGCCGGTCCACGAGCAGTACTTC	CASNTGPPVHEQYF
TRBV7-6	TRBD2	TRBJ2-7	NA	TGTGCCAGCAGCCCGCGGACTAGCGGGAGATCTTCCTACGAGCAGTACTTC	CASSPRTSGRSSYEQYF
TRBV19	TRBD1	TRBJ2-7	NA	TGTGCCAGTAGTACTCGACAGGGAACCTACGAGCAGTACTTC	CASSTRQGTYEQYF